This T cell receptor (beta chain) was recovered during a study of blood T cell repertoires in COVID-19. Across the whole study: Acute and convalescent COVID-19 specimens originated in the United States, Italy and Spain. The analysed material was cDNA or gDNA that came from T cells, B-cell-depleted T cells, or PBMCs.

Trimming cost V 0 bases and J 4 bases; bases outside gene matches: 3. The germline gives CDR1 SGHVS, CDR2 FQNEAQ. The CDR3 is 14 amino acids. Generated by immunoSEQ multiplex PCR, the TCRdb table keeps only in-frame clones and is missing some. The table includes roughly 59,000 clones, roughly 81% detected once. This sequence joins TRBV7-8 and TRBJ2-7, with 7 bases fitting TRBD2. The sequenced material came from peripheral blood. The TCR was taken from a man at least 80 years old with acute or convalescent COVID-19. In nucleotides, the CDR3 is TGTGCCAGCAGCTTAGCCGGACTAGGGTACGAGCAGTACTTC. Translation: CASSLAGLGYEQYF.